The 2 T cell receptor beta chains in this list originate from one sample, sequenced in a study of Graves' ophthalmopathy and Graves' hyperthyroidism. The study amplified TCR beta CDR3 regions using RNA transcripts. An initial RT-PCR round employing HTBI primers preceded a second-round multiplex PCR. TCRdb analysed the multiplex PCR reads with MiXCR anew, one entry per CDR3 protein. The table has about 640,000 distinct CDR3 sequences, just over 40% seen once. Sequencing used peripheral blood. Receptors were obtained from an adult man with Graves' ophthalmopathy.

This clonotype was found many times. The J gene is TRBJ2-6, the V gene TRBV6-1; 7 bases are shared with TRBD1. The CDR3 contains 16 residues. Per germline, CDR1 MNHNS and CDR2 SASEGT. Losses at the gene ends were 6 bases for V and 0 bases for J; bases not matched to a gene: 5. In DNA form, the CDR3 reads TGTGCCAGCAGCCACAGGGGCCTCTCTGGGGCCAACGTCCTGACTTTC. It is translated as CASSHRGLSGANVLTF.

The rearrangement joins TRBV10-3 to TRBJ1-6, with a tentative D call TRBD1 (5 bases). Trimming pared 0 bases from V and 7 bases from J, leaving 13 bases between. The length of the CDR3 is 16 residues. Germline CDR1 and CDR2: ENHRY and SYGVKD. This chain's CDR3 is CAISESVGAGNSPLHF. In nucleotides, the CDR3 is TGTGCCATCAGTGAGTCGGTCGGGGCCGGGAATTCACCCCTCCACTTT.